The rows below give T cell receptor beta chains drawn from one sample of a study of blood T cell repertoires in COVID-19. Profiling relied on immunoSEQ multiplex PCR, and the TCRdb table lists in-frame clones only, not all of them. This sample has about 150,000 clones, with more than 75% found just once. What was sequenced was peripheral blood. Receptor source: a man aged 60 to 75 with acute or convalescent COVID-19. Each CDR3 is given with its conserved first and last residue. D genes are given only for firm matches. Clone size is stated in some rows and not others, as once, few, many or a class when expanded.

TRBV18,once,TRBJ2-3,TRBD2,CASSSTSGSGADTQYF,TGTGCCAGCTCATCGACTAGCGGGAGCGGTGCAGATACGCAGTATTTT
TRBV4-1,few,TRBJ1-6,-,CASSLGAPRGLNSPLHF,TGCGCCAGCAGCCTGGGGGCACCCAGGGGCCTCAATTCACCCCTCCACTTT
TRBV5-8,-,TRBJ1-3,TRBD1,CASSLRTGNTIYF,TGTGCCAGCAGCTTACGGACAGGCAACACCATATATTTT
TRBV28,-,TRBJ2-7,TRBD1,CASRTGGPYEQYF,TGTGCCAGCAGGACAGGGGGCCCCTACGAGCAGTACTTC
TRBV30,-,TRBJ1-6,-,CAWSVGLGGGNSPLHF,TGTGCCTGGAGTGTTGGGCTCGGAGGTGGTAATTCACCCCTCCACTTT
TRBV6-2/TRBV6-3,once,TRBJ2-2,-,CASSPTGRTGELFF,TGTGCCAGCAGTCCCACGGGTCGGACCGGGGAGCTGTTTTTT
TRBV28,-,TRBJ2-7,-,CASSSVTETYEQYF,TGTGCCAGCAGTTCTGTGACGGAGACCTACGAGCAGTACTTC
TRBV7-2,-,TRBJ1-2,-,CASSLGQEGGYTF,TGTGCCAGCAGCTTAGGGCAGGAGGGAGGCTACACCTTC
TRBV30,few,TRBJ1-2,-,CAWRIPPGNGYTF,TGTGCCTGGAGGATACCCCCGGGAAATGGCTACACCTTC
TRBV18,few,TRBJ2-7,TRBD1,CASSVLGTGENEQYF,TGTGCCAGCTCAGTCTTAGGGACAGGTGAAAACGAGCAGTACTTC
TRBV9,-,TRBJ2-7,-,CASSLQGNGEQYF,TGTGCCAGCAGCCTTCAGGGAAACGGCGAGCAGTACTTC
TRBV2,-,TRBJ2-5,-,CASSEGRRGLETQYF,TGTGCCAGCAGTGAAGGAAGGCGGGGTTTAGAGACCCAGTACTTC
TRBV28,-,TRBJ2-7,TRBD1,CASSLDTGTGGSYEQYF,TGTGCCAGCAGTTTGGATACCGGGACAGGGGGCTCCTACGAGCAGTACTTC
TRBV19,-,TRBJ2-5,TRBD1,CASSGDRGVGETQYF,TGTGCCAGTAGTGGGGACAGGGGTGTTGGGGAGACCCAGTACTTC
TRBV5-5,few,TRBJ2-7,TRBD2,CASSPTSGSRAYEQYF,TGTGCCAGCAGCCCGACTAGCGGGAGCCGCGCCTACGAGCAGTACTTC
TRBV4-1,-,TRBJ1-5,-,CASSQGAGNQPQHF,TGCGCCAGCAGCCAGGGGGCGGGTAATCAGCCCCAGCATTTT
TRBV27,-,TRBJ1-1,TRBD1,CASSLNAGGGEAFF,TGTGCCAGCAGTTTAAACGCAGGGGGTGGGGAAGCTTTCTTT
TRBV5-4,few,TRBJ1-3,-,CASSWGHQSSGNTIYF,TGTGCCAGCAGCTGGGGACACCAGAGCTCTGGAAACACCATATATTTT
TRBV10-3,-,TRBJ2-1,TRBD2,CATRTGLAGGLYNEQFF,TGTGCCACGAGGACGGGACTAGCGGGAGGACTCTACAATGAGCAGTTCTTC
TRBV5-1,-,TRBJ2-3,TRBD2,CASSLSPGLAGSSDTQYF,TGCGCCAGCAGCTTGTCTCCGGGACTAGCGGGGAGTTCAGATACGCAGTATTTT
TRBV10-2,once,TRBJ1-5,-,CASRRPNQPQHF,TGCGCCAGCAGGAGGCCAAATCAGCCCCAGCATTTT
TRBV30,-,TRBJ2-1,-,CAWSVAAYNEQFF,TGTGCCTGGAGTGTAGCGGCGTACAATGAGCAGTTCTTC
TRBV19,-,TRBJ2-1,TRBD2,CASKAGTSGSWNEQFF,TGTGCCTCCAAGGCGGGGACTAGCGGGAGTTGGAATGAGCAGTTCTTC
TRBV6-5,-,TRBJ2-7,-,CASSYAGRLVGEQYF,TGTGCCAGCTCCTACGCGGGACGCCTGGTGGGTGAGCAGTACTTC
TRBV28,-,TRBJ2-6,TRBD1,CASNRDSGTGANVLTF,TGTGCCAGCAATCGGGACAGTGGAACTGGGGCCAACGTCCTGACTTTC
TRBV5-1,-,TRBJ2-7,-,CASSLGQGGEQYF,TGCGCCAGCAGCTTGGGGCAGGGGGGCGAGCAGTACTTC
TRBV7-9,-,TRBJ2-5,-,CASSSGQETQYF,TGTGCCAGCAGTAGCGGTCAAGAGACCCAGTACTTC
TRBV18,few,TRBJ2-3,TRBD2,CASSPRRGRGSTDTQYF,TGTGCCAGCTCACCACGACGCGGGAGAGGGTCCACAGATACGCAGTATTTT
TRBV11-2,-,TRBJ2-1,TRBD1,CASSSNTIDRGPFF,TGTGCCAGCAGCTCAAACACCATCGACAGGGGACCGTTCTTC
TRBV9,-,TRBJ2-7,TRBD2,CASSSQGLALTYEQYF,TGTGCCAGCAGCTCCCAGGGACTAGCGCTAACCTACGAGCAGTACTTC
TRBV25-1,-,TRBJ2-2,TRBD2,CASSPASGDWELFF,TGTGCCAGTTCCCCTGCTAGCGGGGACTGGGAGCTGTTTTTT
TRBV10-3,-,TRBJ2-2,-,CAISGSWLADNTGELFF,TGTGCCATCAGTGGATCGTGGCTAGCAGATAACACCGGGGAGCTGTTTTTT
TRBV7-2,-,TRBJ2-7,TRBD1,CASSPGTGVLYEQYF,TGTGCCAGCAGCCCGGGGACAGGGGTTCTCTACGAGCAGTACTTC
TRBV18,-,TRBJ2-6,TRBD2,CASLLRGAGANVLTF,TGTGCCAGCTTACTACGGGGGGCTGGGGCCAACGTCCTGACTTTC
TRBV4-1,-,TRBJ2-7,TRBD1,CASSQESSDRVDEQYF,TGCGCCAGCAGCCAAGAATCCTCGGACAGGGTCGACGAGCAGTACTTC
TRBV4-1,-,TRBJ1-2,-,CASSQEARGTMGYTF,TGCGCCAGCAGCCAAGAGGCGAGGGGGACGATGGGCTACACCTTC
TRBV7-9,-,TRBJ2-5,TRBD2,CASTARARESQTQYF,TGTGCCAGCACCGCACGGGCGCGGGAGAGTCAGACCCAGTACTTC
TRBV14,-,TRBJ2-3,-,CASSPFKQGGTDTQYF,TGTGCCAGCAGCCCCTTTAAGCAGGGAGGAACAGATACGCAGTATTTT
TRBV5-1,-,TRBJ2-2,-,CASRRGAVNTGELFF,TGCGCCAGCAGGCGGGGAGCGGTGAACACCGGGGAGCTGTTTTTT
TRBV3-1/TRBV3-2,-,TRBJ2-7,TRBD2,CASSHTSGRTYEQYF,TGTGCCAGCAGCCACACTAGCGGGAGGACCTACGAGCAGTACTTC
TRBV12-5,many,TRBJ2-1,TRBD2,CASGLVGGPSEQFF,TGTGCTAGTGGTTTGGTGGGAGGGCCCAGTGAGCAGTTCTTC
TRBV27,-,TRBJ2-2,-,CASSLEGAGELFF,TGTGCCAGCAGTTTAGAGGGGGCCGGGGAGCTGTTTTTT
TRBV5-6,-,TRBJ2-5,-,CASTQLGRRGVQETQYF,TGTGCCAGCACTCAGCTTGGGAGACGGGGAGTCCAAGAGACCCAGTACTTC
TRBV11-2,few,TRBJ2-6,TRBD2,CASSLERIGRDSGANVLTF,TGTGCCAGCAGCTTAGAGAGGATTGGGAGGGACTCTGGGGCCAACGTCCTGACTTTC
TRBV5-5,-,TRBJ2-3,TRBD1,CASSQDRGDTQYF,TGTGCCAGCAGCCAAGACAGGGGCGATACGCAGTATTTT
TRBV11-2,many,TRBJ1-1,TRBD1,CASSWQGVTEAFF,TGTGCCAGCAGCTGGCAGGGGGTCACTGAAGCTTTCTTT
TRBV11-2,-,TRBJ2-7,TRBD2,CASSLVASGLGEQYF,TGTGCCAGCAGCTTAGTTGCTAGCGGGCTGGGTGAGCAGTACTTC
TRBV6-2/TRBV6-3,-,TRBJ2-7,TRBD2,CASSIIPSGTYSYEQYF,TGTGCCAGCAGTATAATTCCTAGCGGAACCTACTCCTACGAGCAGTACTTC
TRBV6-1,-,TRBJ2-3,-,CASSEQPKARADTQYF,TGTGCCAGCAGTGAACAGCCTAAAGCTCGGGCAGATACGCAGTATTTT
TRBV5-1,-,TRBJ1-6,-,CASRQGLSYNSPLHF,TGCGCCAGCAGACAGGGTCTCTCCTATAATTCACCCCTCCACTTT
TRBV28,few,TRBJ2-5,TRBD1,CASRDRGQGKSETQYF,TGTGCCAGCAGGGACAGGGGGCAGGGGAAGTCAGAGACCCAGTACTTC